This T cell receptor (beta chain) was sequenced in a study of shared clonotypes between healthy human individuals. Method: immunoSEQ multiplex PCR; TCRdb's copy keeps in-frame clones and lacks some. The sample records some 530,000 clones, about 78% being singletons. Specimen: PBMCs. The receptor was isolated from a woman between 40 and 50 years old in good health. Some clones in this sample may be carry-over from other donors' samples.

CDR3 protein: CASRDGRAANYGYTF. Here the CDR3 DNA reads TGTGCCAGCAGAGATGGGAGGGCGGCCAACTATGGCTACACCTTC. The rearrangement links TRBV7-2 to TRBJ1-2; D remains unclear. The CDR3 length is 15 residues. Germline V lookup: CDR1 SGHTA, CDR2 FQGNSA. Trimming took 6 bases from V and 2 from J, leaving 16 bases between them.